This TCR beta chain was captured in a study of blood T cell repertoires in COVID-19. The CDR3 sequence is 12 residues long. V lost 10 bases and J 3 bases, leaving 12 bases between the germline ends. CDR1 SNHLY and CDR2 FYNNEI come from the germline V gene. The repertoire was sequenced with immunoSEQ multiplex PCR; TCRdb's copy has only in-frame clones and lacks some. Among 150,000 to 200,000 clones listed, 60% to 80% were seen once. J is TRBJ1-2 and V is TRBV2; D unclear. The sequence was obtained from a woman in her 70s with acute or convalescent COVID-19. Sequencing was carried out using peripheral blood. CDR3 bases: TGTGCCACCCCGGCGGTTTACTATGGCTACACCTTC. Translated: CATPAVYYGYTF.